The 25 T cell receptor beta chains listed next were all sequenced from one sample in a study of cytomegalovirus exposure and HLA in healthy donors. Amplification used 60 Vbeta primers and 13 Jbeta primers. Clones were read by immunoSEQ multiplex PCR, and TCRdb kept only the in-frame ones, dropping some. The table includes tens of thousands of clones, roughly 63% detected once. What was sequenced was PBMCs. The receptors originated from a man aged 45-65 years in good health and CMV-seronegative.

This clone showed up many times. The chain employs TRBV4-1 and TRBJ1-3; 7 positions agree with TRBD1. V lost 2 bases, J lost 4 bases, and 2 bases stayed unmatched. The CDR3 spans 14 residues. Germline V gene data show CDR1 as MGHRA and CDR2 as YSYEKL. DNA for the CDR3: TGCGCCAGCAGCCAATTGACAGGGGGAAACACCATATATTTT. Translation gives CASSQLTGGNTIYF.

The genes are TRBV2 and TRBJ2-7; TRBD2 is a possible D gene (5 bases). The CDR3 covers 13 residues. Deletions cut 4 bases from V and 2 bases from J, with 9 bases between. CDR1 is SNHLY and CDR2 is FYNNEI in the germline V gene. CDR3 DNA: TGTGCCAGCAGTGCGCCAGCGGCCTACGAGCAGTACTTC. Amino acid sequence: CASSAPAAYEQYF.

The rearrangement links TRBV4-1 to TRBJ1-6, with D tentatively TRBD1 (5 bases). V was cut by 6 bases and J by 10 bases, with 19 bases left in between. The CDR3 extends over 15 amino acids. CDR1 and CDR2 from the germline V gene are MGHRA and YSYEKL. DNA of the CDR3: TGCGCCAGCAGTTTCATTCAGGGATTTCGATCACCCCTCCACTTT. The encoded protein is CASSFIQGFRSPLHF.

CDR3 sequence (DNA): TGTGCCAGCAGCGTAGGGGCTAGCGTGTACAATGAGCAGTTCTTC. Its translation is CASSVGASVYNEQFF. This chain connects TRBV9 to TRBJ2-1; D is perhaps TRBD2 (6 bases). Trimming shortened V by 0 bases and J by 4 bases, and 11 bases separated the two germline ends. The CDR3 runs to 15 residues. The germline V gene has CDR1 SGDLS and CDR2 YYNGEE.

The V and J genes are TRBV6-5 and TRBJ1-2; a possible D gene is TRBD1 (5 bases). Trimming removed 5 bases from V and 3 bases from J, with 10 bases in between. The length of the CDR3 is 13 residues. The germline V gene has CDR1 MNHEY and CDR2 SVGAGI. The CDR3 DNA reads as TGTGCCAGCAGTGCCGGACACTACTATGGCTACACCTTC. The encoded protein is CASSAGHYYGYTF.

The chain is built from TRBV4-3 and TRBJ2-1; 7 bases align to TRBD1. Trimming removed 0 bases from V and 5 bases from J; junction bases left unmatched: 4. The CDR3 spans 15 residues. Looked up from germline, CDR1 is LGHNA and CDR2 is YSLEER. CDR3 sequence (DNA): TGCGCCAGCAGCCAAGATCACAGGGGTCACAATGAGCAGTTCTTC. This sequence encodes CASSQDHRGHNEQFF.

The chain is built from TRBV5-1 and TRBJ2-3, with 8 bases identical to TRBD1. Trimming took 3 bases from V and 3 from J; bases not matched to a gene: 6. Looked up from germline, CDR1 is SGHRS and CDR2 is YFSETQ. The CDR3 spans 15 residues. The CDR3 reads CASSYQGARTDTQYF. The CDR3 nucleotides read TGCGCCAGCAGCTACCAGGGGGCGCGGACAGATACGCAGTATTTT.

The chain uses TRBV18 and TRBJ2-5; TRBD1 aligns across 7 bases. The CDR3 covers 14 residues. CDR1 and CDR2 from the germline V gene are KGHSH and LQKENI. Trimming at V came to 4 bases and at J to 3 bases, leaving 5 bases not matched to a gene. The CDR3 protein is CASSRLDREETQYF. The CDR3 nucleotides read TGTGCCAGCTCACGACTTGACAGGGAAGAGACCCAGTACTTC. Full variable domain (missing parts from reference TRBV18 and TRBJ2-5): NAGVMQNPRHLVRRRGQEARLRCSPMKGHSHVYWYRQLPEEGLKFMVYLQKENIIDESGMPKERFSAEFPKEGPSILRIQQVVRGDSAAYFCASSRLDREETQYFGPGTRLLVL.

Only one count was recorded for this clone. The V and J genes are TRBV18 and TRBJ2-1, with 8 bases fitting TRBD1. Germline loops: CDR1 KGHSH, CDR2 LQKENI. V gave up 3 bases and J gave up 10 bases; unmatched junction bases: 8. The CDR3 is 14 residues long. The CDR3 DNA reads TGTGCCAGCTCACCTGGGACAGGTTGGGAAGAGCAGTTCTTC. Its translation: CASSPGTGWEEQFF.

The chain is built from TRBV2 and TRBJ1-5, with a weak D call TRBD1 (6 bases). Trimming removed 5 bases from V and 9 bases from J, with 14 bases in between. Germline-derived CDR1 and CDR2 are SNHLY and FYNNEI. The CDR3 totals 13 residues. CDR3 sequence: CASSTDRIGPQHF. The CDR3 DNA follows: TGTGCCAGCAGTACTGACAGGATAGGGCCCCAGCATTTT.

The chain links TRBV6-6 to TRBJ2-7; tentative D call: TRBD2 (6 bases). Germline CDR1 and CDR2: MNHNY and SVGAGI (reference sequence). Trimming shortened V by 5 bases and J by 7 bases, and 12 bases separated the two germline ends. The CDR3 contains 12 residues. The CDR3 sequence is CASSIRDSEQYF. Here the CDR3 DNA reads TGTGCCAGCAGTATCCGGGACTCTGAGCAGTACTTC.

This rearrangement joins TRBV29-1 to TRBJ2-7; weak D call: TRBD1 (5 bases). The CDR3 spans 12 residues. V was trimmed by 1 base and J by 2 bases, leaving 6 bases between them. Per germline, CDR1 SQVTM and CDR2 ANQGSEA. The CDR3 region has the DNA TGCAGCGTTGAAGGACAGACCTACGAGCAGTACTTC. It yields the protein CSVEGQTYEQYF.

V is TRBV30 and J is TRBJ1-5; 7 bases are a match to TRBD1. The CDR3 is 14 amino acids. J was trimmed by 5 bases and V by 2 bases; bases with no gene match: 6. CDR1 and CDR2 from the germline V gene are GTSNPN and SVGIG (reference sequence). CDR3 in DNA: TGTGCCTGGAGTAAGAGGGGGCAGGATCAGCCCCAGCATTTT. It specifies CAWSKRGQDQPQHF.

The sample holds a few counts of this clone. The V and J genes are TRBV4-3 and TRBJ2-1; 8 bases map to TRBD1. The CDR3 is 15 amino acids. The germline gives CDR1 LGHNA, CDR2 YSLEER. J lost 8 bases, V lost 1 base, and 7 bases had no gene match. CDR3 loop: CASSQVDRVRDEQFF. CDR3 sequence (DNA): TGCGCCAGCAGCCAAGTGGACAGGGTTAGGGATGAGCAGTTCTTC.

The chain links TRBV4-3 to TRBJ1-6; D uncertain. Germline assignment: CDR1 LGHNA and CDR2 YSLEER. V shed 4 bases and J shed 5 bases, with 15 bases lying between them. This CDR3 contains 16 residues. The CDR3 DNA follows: TGCGCCAGCAGCCCTAGACTTTTATCCGATAATTCACCCCTCCACTTT. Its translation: CASSPRLLSDNSPLHF.

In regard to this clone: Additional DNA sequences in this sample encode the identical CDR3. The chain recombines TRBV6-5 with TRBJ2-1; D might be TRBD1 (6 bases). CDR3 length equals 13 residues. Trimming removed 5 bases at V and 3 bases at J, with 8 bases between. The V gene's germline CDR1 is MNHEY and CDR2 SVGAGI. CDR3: CASSQDSYNEQFF. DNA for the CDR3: TGTGCCAGCAGTCAGGACAGCTACAATGAGCAGTTCTTC.

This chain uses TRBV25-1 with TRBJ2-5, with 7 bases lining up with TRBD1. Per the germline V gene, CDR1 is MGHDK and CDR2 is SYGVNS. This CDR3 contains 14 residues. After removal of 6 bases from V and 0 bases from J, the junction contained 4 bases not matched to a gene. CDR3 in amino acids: CASSPGQYQETQYF. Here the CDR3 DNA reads TGTGCCAGCAGCCCGGGACAGTACCAAGAGACCCAGTACTTC.

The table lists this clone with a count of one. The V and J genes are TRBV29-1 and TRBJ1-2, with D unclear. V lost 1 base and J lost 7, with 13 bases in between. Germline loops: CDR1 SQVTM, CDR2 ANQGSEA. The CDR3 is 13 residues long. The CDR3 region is CSVEGASSGGYTF. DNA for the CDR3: TGCAGCGTTGAAGGTGCCTCGTCAGGTGGCTACACCTTC.

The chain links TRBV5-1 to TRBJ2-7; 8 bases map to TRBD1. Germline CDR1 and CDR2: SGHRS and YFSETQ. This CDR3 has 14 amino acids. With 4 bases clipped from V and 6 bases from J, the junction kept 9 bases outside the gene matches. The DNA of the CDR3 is TGCGCCAGCAGCCTCCTGGACAGGGTGGGCGAGCAGTACTTC. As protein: CASSLLDRVGEQYF.

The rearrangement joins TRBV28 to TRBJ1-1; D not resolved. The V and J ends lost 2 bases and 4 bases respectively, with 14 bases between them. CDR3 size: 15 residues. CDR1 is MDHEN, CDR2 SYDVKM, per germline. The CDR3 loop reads CASSLRVGGATEAFF. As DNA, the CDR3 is TGTGCCAGCAGTTTACGGGTTGGCGGTGCCACTGAAGCTTTCTTT.

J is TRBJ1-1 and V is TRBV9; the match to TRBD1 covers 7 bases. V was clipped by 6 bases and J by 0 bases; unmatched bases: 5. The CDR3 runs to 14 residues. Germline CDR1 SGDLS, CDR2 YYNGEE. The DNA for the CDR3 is TGTGCCAGCAATCGACAGGGACTGAACACTGAAGCTTTCTTT. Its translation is CASNRQGLNTEAFF.

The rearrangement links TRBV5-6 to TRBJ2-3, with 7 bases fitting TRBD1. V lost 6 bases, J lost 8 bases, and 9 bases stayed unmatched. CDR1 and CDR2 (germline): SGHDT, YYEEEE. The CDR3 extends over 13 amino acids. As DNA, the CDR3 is TGTGCCAGCAACACTCAGGGGGATGGTACGCAGTATTTT. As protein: CASNTQGDGTQYF. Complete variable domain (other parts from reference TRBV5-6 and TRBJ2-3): DAGVTQSPTHLIKTRGQQVTLRCSPKSGHDTVSWYQQALGQGPQFIFQYYEEEERQRGNFPDRFSGHQFPNYSSELNVNALLLGDSALYLCASNTQGDGTQYFGPGTRLTVL.

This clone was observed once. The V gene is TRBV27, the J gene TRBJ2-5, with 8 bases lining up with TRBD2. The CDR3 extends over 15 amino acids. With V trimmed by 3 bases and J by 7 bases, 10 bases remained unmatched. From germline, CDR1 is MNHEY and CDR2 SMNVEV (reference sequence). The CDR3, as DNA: TGTGCCAGCAGTTTCGGGAGGGGGTCTATCGGGACCCAGTACTTC. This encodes CASSFGRGSIGTQYF.

The CDR3 here is CASSLGQGSRDTQYF. The CDR3 DNA is TGTGCCAGCAGCTTAGGACAGGGTTCACGGGATACGCAGTATTTT. The chain couples TRBV7-9 to TRBJ2-3, with 7 bases identical to TRBD1. V lost 1 base, J lost 6 bases, and 7 bases stayed unmatched. Germline CDR1 SEHNR, CDR2 FQNEAQ (reference sequence). CDR3 length: 15 amino acids.

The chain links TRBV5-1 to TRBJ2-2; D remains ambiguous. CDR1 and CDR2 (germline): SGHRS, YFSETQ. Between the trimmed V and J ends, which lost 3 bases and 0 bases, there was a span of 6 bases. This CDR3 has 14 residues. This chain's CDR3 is CASSSNSNTGELFF. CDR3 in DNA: TGCGCCAGCAGCTCTAATTCGAACACCGGGGAGCTGTTTTTT.